These 27 T cell receptor beta chains were sequenced from one sample in a study of shared clonotypes between healthy human individuals. Generated by immunoSEQ multiplex PCR, the TCRdb table keeps only in-frame clones and is missing some. The table includes about 1,900,000 clones, approximately 94% detected once. Naivety among CD8 cells was defined by CD45RO negativity and positive CCR7 selection, thereby excluding terminally differentiated effector memory CD45RA+ cells. Sequenced material: naive CD8+ T cells sorted from blood. These receptors came from a young man in good health.

V is TRBV9 and J is TRBJ1-1; weak D call: TRBD1 (6 bases). Germline V lookup: CDR1 SGDLS, CDR2 YYNGEE. V lost 3 bases and J 0 bases, leaving 18 bases between the germline ends. CDR3 length equals 17 residues. The CDR3 DNA sequence: TGTGCCAGCAGCGCATTCGACAGGAAGCATCTGAACACTGAAGCTTTCTTT. It yields the protein CASSAFDRKHLNTEAFF.

The table lists this clone with a count of one. V is TRBV4-1 and J is TRBJ1-1; possibly TRBD1 for D (5 bases). The germline gives CDR1 MGHRA, CDR2 YSYEKL. This CDR3 contains 14 residues. The V and J ends lost 2 bases and 1 base respectively, with 8 bases between them. The CDR3 is CASSQPTANTEAFF. For the CDR3, the DNA is TGCGCCAGCAGCCAACCGACAGCGAACACTGAAGCTTTCTTT.

The chain is built from TRBV9 and TRBJ1-2; D remains unclear. Per germline, CDR1 SGDLS and CDR2 YYNGEE. This CDR3 is built from 14 residues. V was clipped by 0 bases and J by 5 bases, with 11 bases between them. The CDR3 region has the DNA TGTGCCAGCAGCGTAGAGTCAGCCGCATATGGCTACACCTTC. Encoded protein: CASSVESAAYGYTF.

Turning to this clone: This CDR3 is also generated by other DNA sequences in the sample. The V and J genes are TRBV6-5 and TRBJ1-6; D not certain. V lost 5 bases to trimming and J lost 6 bases, with 5 bases between them. The CDR3 has 12 amino acids. CDR1 and CDR2 from the germline V gene are MNHEY and SVGAGI. In DNA form, the CDR3 reads TGTGCCAGCAGTCTTAGTAATTCACCCCTCCACTTT. It is translated as CASSLSNSPLHF.

The chain carries TRBV6-6 and TRBJ2-7; TRBD2 matches at 7 bases. Losses at the gene ends were 5 bases for V and 0 bases for J; bases not matched to a gene: 4. The germline gives CDR1 MNHNY, CDR2 SVGAGI (reference sequence). The CDR3 is 14 amino acids. The CDR3 loop reads CASSNLAASYEQYF. In DNA, the CDR3 is TGTGCCAGCAGTAATCTAGCGGCCTCCTACGAGCAGTACTTC.

The chain combines TRBV4-1 with TRBJ2-7; a weak D match, TRBD1 (6 bases). This CDR3 has 15 amino acids. CDR1 MGHRA and CDR2 YSYEKL come from the germline V gene. V dropped 1 base and J dropped 3 bases, with 13 bases sitting between them. The CDR3 here is CASSQGGQDNYEQYF. The CDR3 DNA reads as TGCGCCAGCAGCCAAGGGGGACAAGACAACTACGAGCAGTACTTC.

The J gene is TRBJ1-1, the V gene TRBV5-1; D is uncertain. The germline V and J ends were trimmed by 0 bases and 1 base, with 10 bases remaining between them. The CDR3 is 15 amino acids. CDR1 and CDR2 (germline): SGHRS, YFSETQ. The CDR3: CASSLAYGGNTEAFF. CDR3 DNA sequence: TGCGCCAGCAGCTTGGCCTACGGTGGGAACACTGAAGCTTTCTTT.

The chain combines TRBV6-6 with TRBJ2-7, with a possible D match to TRBD2 (6 bases). The germline V gene encodes CDR1 MNHNY and CDR2 SVGAGI (reference sequence). Trimming pared 7 bases from V and 2 bases from J, leaving 12 bases between. This CDR3 has 13 residues. CDR3 sequence reads: CASNPGTAYEQYF. CDR3 coding DNA: TGTGCCAGCAACCCAGGGACTGCCTACGAGCAGTACTTC.

This chain links TRBV15 with TRBJ2-2; 7 bases agree with TRBD2. Trimming at V came to 4 bases and at J to 4 bases, leaving 6 bases not matched to a gene. This CDR3 is 15 amino acids long. From germline, CDR1 is LNHNV and CDR2 YYDKDF (reference sequence). CDR3 sequence: CATSKGSGGTGELFF. As DNA, the CDR3 is TGTGCCACCAGCAAAGGATCGGGGGGCACCGGGGAGCTGTTTTTT.

This clone has a single count. V gene TRBV9 combines with J gene TRBJ1-1; the D gene is possibly TRBD1 (6 bases). With 4 bases removed from V and 5 bases from J, the gap between germline ends came to 12 bases. Germline assignment: CDR1 SGDLS and CDR2 YYNGEE. CDR3 length: 13 amino acids. The CDR3 spells CASSPGASTEAFF. CDR3 in DNA: TGTGCCAGCAGCCCGGGGGCGAGTACTGAAGCTTTCTTT.

The CDR3 protein is CASSIAGGPETQYF. In nucleotides, the CDR3 is TGTGCCAGCAGTATAGCGGGGGGGCCAGAGACCCAGTACTTC. V gene TRBV6-5 combines with J gene TRBJ2-5; 11 nucleotides match TRBD2. CDR3 length: 14 amino acids. Trimming took 5 bases from V and 4 from J; bases not matched to a gene: 3. Per germline, CDR1 MNHEY and CDR2 SVGAGI.

This rearrangement joins TRBV4-3 to TRBJ1-1, with a tentative D call TRBD1 (5 bases). V shed 0 bases and J shed 8 bases, with 13 bases lying between them. The CDR3 totals 14 residues. CDR1 LGHNA and CDR2 YSLEER come from the germline V gene. The CDR3 reads CASSQDRSGREAFF. In DNA form, the CDR3 reads TGCGCCAGCAGCCAAGATCGGTCAGGGCGGGAAGCTTTCTTT.

The chain uses TRBV6-7 and TRBJ2-7; a possible D gene is TRBD2 (5 bases). TRBV6-7 counts as an open reading frame of uncertain function. This CDR3 has 15 residues. V dropped 2 bases and J dropped 2 bases, with 13 bases sitting between them. The CDR3 spells CASSYLPRRTYEQYF. Here the CDR3 DNA reads TGTGCCAGCAGTTACCTACCGCGGAGGACCTACGAGCAGTACTTC.

The V and J genes are TRBV7-9 and TRBJ2-7, with D possibly TRBD1 on 6 matching bases. The germline V and J ends were trimmed by 1 base and 1 base, with 14 bases remaining between them. This CDR3 contains 16 residues. Germline CDR1 is SEHNR and CDR2 is FQNEAQ (reference sequence). The CDR3 loop reads CASSLVSGQPSYEQYF. The CDR3 nucleotides read TGTGCCAGCAGCTTAGTCTCCGGACAGCCATCCTACGAGCAGTACTTC.

This clone was seen once. The V and J genes are TRBV29-1 and TRBJ1-1; the D is unclear. The germline V gene has CDR1 SQVTM and CDR2 ANQGSEA. The V end lost 7 bases, the J end lost 4 bases, and 13 bases lay between the germline ends. The CDR3 has 12 amino acids. CDR3 region: CSGKAWTTEAFF. CDR3 sequence (DNA): TGCAGCGGTAAGGCTTGGACCACTGAAGCTTTCTTT.

This rearrangement joins TRBV9 to TRBJ2-1; 7 nucleotides align to TRBD2. The germline V gene has CDR1 SGDLS and CDR2 YYNGEE. Unmatched junction bases numbered 11, after V lost 1 base and J lost 10 bases. The CDR3 is made up of 15 amino acids. The CDR3 protein is CASSVTGLLSGEQFF. CDR3 bases: TGTGCCAGCAGCGTAACGGGACTACTTTCGGGAGAGCAGTTCTTC.

As regards this clone: The same CDR3 also results from other DNA sequences found in this sample. V usage is TRBV27 and J usage is TRBJ1-1, with D perhaps TRBD1 (5 bases). Germline CDR1 MNHEY, CDR2 SMNVEV (reference sequence). The CDR3 covers 16 residues. V lost 0 bases and J 3 bases, leaving 14 bases between the germline ends. In DNA form, the CDR3 reads TGTGCCAGCAGTTTATCTCAGGGAGCGGGGGACACTGAAGCTTTCTTT. Translating it yields CASSLSQGAGDTEAFF.

The chain carries TRBV11-2 and TRBJ1-1; D not certain. There are 13 residues in the CDR3. Germline loops: CDR1 SGHAT, CDR2 FQNNGV. Trimming left V 0 bases short and J 1 base short, with 3 bases between. CDR3 coding DNA: TGTGCCAGCAGCTTAGAGTGGAACACTGAAGCTTTCTTT. Translated, it gives CASSLEWNTEAFF. Based on the CDR3 plus reference TRBV11-2 and TRBJ1-1, the full variable domain is EAGVAQSPRYKIIEKRQSVAFWCNPISGHATLYWYQQILGQGPKLLIQFQNNGVVDDSQLPKDRFSAERLKGVDSTLKIQPAKLEDSAVYLCASSLEWNTEAFFGQGTRLTVV.

The gene calls are TRBV30 and TRBJ1-1; D is uncertain. The V and J ends lost 0 bases and 8 bases respectively, with 7 bases between them. The CDR3 has 11 residues. The V gene's germline CDR1 is GTSNPN and CDR2 SVGIG (reference sequence). CDR3: CAWSVSEEAFF. CDR3 nucleotides: TGTGCCTGGAGTGTGTCAGAAGAAGCTTTCTTT.

As for this clone: This sample includes further DNA sequences coding for the same CDR3. This rearrangement joins TRBV28 to TRBJ2-1, with 10 bases fitting TRBD2. V trimming: 1 base; J trimming: 7 bases; junction bases outside the gene matches: 1. This CDR3 spans 14 amino acids. Germline-derived CDR1 and CDR2 are MDHEN and SYDVKM. CDR3 residues: CASSLLAGGNEQFF. Here the CDR3 DNA reads TGTGCCAGCAGTTTATTAGCGGGGGGAAATGAGCAGTTCTTC.

About this clone itself: Other DNA sequences from this sample encode an identical CDR3 as well. The rearrangement uses TRBV5-1 and TRBJ2-2; no clear D gene. V shed 0 bases and J shed 0 bases, with 3 bases lying between them. This CDR3 has 14 amino acids. Germline V lookup: CDR1 SGHRS, CDR2 YFSETQ. In DNA form, the CDR3 reads TGCGCCAGCAGCTTGGCCCCGAACACCGGGGAGCTGTTTTTT. Translated, it gives CASSLAPNTGELFF.

This clone was observed once. The chain employs TRBV6-1 and TRBJ2-2; D gene uncertain. The CDR3 consists of 16 residues. The germline gives CDR1 MNHNS, CDR2 SASEGT. V lost 4 bases to trimming and J lost 5 bases, with 17 bases between them. For the CDR3, the DNA is TGTGCCAGCAGTGCCCACGTCGCGATGGGGACCGGGGAGCTGTTTTTT. This codes for CASSAHVAMGTGELFF.

V and J are TRBV2 and TRBJ1-5; D not resolved. With 7 bases removed from V and 1 base from J, the gap between germline ends came to 11 bases. This CDR3 comprises 14 residues. From germline, CDR1 is SNHLY and CDR2 FYNNEI. The CDR3 is CASIRGLSNQPQHF. The DNA of the CDR3 is TGTGCCAGCATTAGAGGACTGAGCAATCAGCCCCAGCATTTT.

V gene TRBV4-1 combines with J gene TRBJ1-1, with 9 nucleotides matching TRBD1. Germline lookup yields CDR1 MGHRA and CDR2 YSYEKL. V was pared by 2 bases and J by 6 bases, with 7 bases of the junction left unmatched. There are 15 residues in the CDR3. This chain's CDR3 is CASSQRSQGAAEAFF. DNA of the CDR3: TGCGCCAGCAGCCAAAGGTCACAGGGGGCCGCTGAAGCTTTCTTT.

V and J are TRBV18 and TRBJ1-1; D unresolved. V lost 4 bases and J 0 bases, leaving 6 bases between the germline ends. The CDR3 totals 13 residues. CDR1 is KGHSH, CDR2 LQKENI, per germline. CDR3 sequence (DNA): TGTGCCAGCTCACTTTACGTGAACACTGAAGCTTTCTTT. Translating it yields CASSLYVNTEAFF.

V and J are TRBV18 and TRBJ2-6, with TRBD1 matching 9 bases. Per the germline V gene, CDR1 is KGHSH and CDR2 is LQKENI. V shed 4 bases and J 0 bases; nucleotides not matched to a gene: 7. This CDR3 is built from 18 residues. CDR3: CASSRPGQGNSGANVLTF. CDR3 nucleotides: TGTGCCAGCTCACGACCGGGACAGGGAAACTCTGGGGCCAACGTCCTGACTTTC.

The count of this clone is one. The chain combines TRBV4-3 with TRBJ2-1; no clear D. The length of the CDR3 is 12 residues. Germline assignment: CDR1 LGHNA and CDR2 YSLEER. The V end lost 4 bases, the J end lost 9 bases, and 10 bases lay between the germline ends. CDR3 residues: CASSRIGFEQFF. The CDR3 bases are TGCGCCAGCAGCCGAATAGGGTTTGAGCAGTTCTTC.